The 3 T cell receptor beta chains below come from one sample, sequenced in a study of early T cells in non-severe SARS-CoV-2 infection. TCRdb redid the calling of the 5' RACE reads with MiXCR, one entry per CDR3 protein. The top ten clones hold 3% to 4% of a sample with about 67,000 distinct CDR3 sequences, under 14% of them seen once. The sequencing sample was made of whole blood. All receptors derive from an adult who was a healthcare worker with PCR-confirmed SARS-CoV-2 infection or an uninfected control (not recorded which).

J is TRBJ1-4 and V is TRBV19; no reliable D call. The CDR3 is 15 amino acids. Germline CDR1 is LNHDA and CDR2 is SQIVND (reference sequence). The V end lost 2 bases, the J end lost 0 bases, and 7 bases lay between the germline ends. DNA for the CDR3: TGTGCCAGTAGTATAAGGGCAGCAACTAATGAAAAACTGTTTTTT. Translation: CASSIRAATNEKLFF.

This clonotype was seen repeatedly, ten times or more. The chain joins TRBV7-2 to TRBJ2-1; D perhaps matches TRBD2 (7 bases). The germline V and J ends were trimmed by 4 bases and 8 bases, with 18 bases remaining between them. The CDR3 extends over 15 amino acids. Germline assignment: CDR1 SGHTA and CDR2 FQGNSA. DNA for the CDR3: TGTGCCAGCAGCTCCCCTGGGGGGGCAGAATATGAGCAGTTCTTC. Translation: CASSSPGGAEYEQFF.

This clonotype has a count of ten or more. The DNA of the CDR3 is TGTGCCAGCAGCCAAGATCGAACTAGCGTTGCCTACGAGCAGTACTTC. Encoded protein: CASSQDRTSVAYEQYF. V is TRBV4-2 and J is TRBJ2-7, with 7 bases lining up with TRBD2. The CDR3 sequence is 16 residues long. The J segment lost 2 bases and the V segment lost 0 bases, leaving 7 bases of the junction unmatched. The germline V gene encodes CDR1 LGHNA and CDR2 YNFKEQ.